The source of this T cell receptor beta chain is a study of T cell changes during pregnancy in multiple sclerosis. Sequencing was performed with immunoSEQ multiplex PCR; in TCRdb, only in-frame clones are kept and a portion is missing. The table includes around 57,000 clones, over 80% detected once. This CDR3 contains 11 residues. Germline-derived CDR1 and CDR2 are SNHLY and FYNNEI. V lost 3 bases to trimming and J lost 9 bases, with 9 bases between them. V usage is TRBV2 and J usage is TRBJ2-7, with D unresolved. Material: CD4+ T cells from peripheral blood mononuclear cells, obtained in the third trimester of pregnancy. The receptor was derived from a female donor with multiple sclerosis, enrolled in a pregnancy study. The DNA of the CDR3 is TGTGCCAGCAGTGAGCTAATTAGGCAGTACTTC. Amino acid sequence: CASSELIRQYF.